This record concerns one T cell receptor (beta chain) sequence. This record comes from a study of blood T cell repertoires in COVID-19. Looking at the study overall: Researchers got acute and convalescent COVID-19 samples from the United States, Italy and Spain.

The CDR3 length is 17 residues. Germline assignment: CDR1 KGHSH and CDR2 LQKENI. The trim removed 0 bases at V and 2 bases at J, leaving 8 bases unmatched. The table came from immunoSEQ multiplex PCR; TCRdb's copy has only in-frame clones and leaves some out. The data hold hundreds of thousands of clones, with around 90% observed a single time. The sequencing input was peripheral blood. V and J are TRBV18 and TRBJ2-3, with TRBD1 identical over 7 bases. This TCR was sampled from a woman aged 18-29 years with acute or convalescent COVID-19. The CDR3 DNA reads as TGTGCCAGCTCACCACCCCGACAGGGCCCCTCCACAGATACGCAGTATTTT. Protein product: CASSPPRQGPSTDTQYF.